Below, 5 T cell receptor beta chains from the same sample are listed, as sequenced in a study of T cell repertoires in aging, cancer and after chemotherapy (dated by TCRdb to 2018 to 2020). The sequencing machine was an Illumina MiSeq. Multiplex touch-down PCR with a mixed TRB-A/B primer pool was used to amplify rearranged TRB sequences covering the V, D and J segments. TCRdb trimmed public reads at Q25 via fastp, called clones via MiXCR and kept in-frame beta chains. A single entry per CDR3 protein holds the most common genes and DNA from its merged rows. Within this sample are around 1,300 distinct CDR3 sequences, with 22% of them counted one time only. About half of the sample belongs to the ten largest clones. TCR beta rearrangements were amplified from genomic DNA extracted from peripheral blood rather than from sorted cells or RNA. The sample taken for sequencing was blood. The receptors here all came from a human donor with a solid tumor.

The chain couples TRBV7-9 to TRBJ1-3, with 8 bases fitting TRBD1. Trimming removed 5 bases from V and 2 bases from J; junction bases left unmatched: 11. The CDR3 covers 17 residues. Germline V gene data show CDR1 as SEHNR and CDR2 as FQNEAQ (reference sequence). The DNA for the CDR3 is TGTGCCAGCAGCACAGGGGGGGCAGGGGGCCCTGGAAACACCATATATTTT. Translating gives CASSTGGAGGPGNTIYF.

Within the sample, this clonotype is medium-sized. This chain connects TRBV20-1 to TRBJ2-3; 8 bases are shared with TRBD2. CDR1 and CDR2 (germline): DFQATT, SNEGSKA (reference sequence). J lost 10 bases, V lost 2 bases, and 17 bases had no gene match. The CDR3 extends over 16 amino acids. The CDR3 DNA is TGCAGTGCTAGATCGGGGCCGGGGACTAGTCGGTTGTCGCAGTATTTT. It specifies CSARSGPGTSRLSQYF.

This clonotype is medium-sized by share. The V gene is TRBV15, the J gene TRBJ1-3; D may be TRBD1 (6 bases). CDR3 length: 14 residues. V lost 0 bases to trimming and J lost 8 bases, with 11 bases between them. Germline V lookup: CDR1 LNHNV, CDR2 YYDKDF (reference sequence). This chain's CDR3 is CATSRDRGGDTIYF. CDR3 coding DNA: TGTGCCACCAGCAGAGACAGGGGAGGGGACACCATATATTTT.

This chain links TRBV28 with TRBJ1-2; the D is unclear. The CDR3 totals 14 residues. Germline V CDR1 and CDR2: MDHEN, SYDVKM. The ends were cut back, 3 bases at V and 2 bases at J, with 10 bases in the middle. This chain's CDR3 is CASSLGRANYGYTF. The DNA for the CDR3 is TGTGCCAGCAGTTTGGGAAGGGCGAACTATGGCTACACCTTC.

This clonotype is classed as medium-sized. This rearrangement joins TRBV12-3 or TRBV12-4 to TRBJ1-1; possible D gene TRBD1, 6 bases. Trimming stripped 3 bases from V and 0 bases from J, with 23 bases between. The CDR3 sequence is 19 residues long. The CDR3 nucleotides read TGTGCCAGCAGTTTCGCGTTGTGGGGGGAGGGGGAGCTGAACACTGAAGCTTTCTTT. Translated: CASSFALWGEGELNTEAFF.